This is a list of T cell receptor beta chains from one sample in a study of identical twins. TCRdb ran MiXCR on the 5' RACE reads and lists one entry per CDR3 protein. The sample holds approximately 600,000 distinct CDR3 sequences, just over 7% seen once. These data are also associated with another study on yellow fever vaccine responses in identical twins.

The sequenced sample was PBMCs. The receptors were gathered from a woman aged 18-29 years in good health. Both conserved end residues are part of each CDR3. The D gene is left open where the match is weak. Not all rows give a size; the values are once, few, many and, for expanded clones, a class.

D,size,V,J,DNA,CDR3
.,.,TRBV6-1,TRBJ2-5,TGTGCCAGCAGTCTCCCGGGGACCCAGTACTTC,CASSLPGTQYF
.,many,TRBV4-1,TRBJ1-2,TGCGCCAGCAGCCAATTGGAGGATAACTATGGCTACACCTTC,CASSQLEDNYGYTF
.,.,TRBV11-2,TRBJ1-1,TGTGCCAGCAGCCGCCCAGGGTATGGTACTGAAGCTTTCTTT,CASSRPGYGTEAFF
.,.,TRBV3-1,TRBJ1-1,TGTGCCAGCAGCCACCGAAGGACAGCGAACACTGAAGCTTTCTTT,CASSHRRTANTEAFF
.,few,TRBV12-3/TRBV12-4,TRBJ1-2,TGTGCCAGCACCAGGACTACCAACTATGGCTACACCTTC,CASTRTTNYGYTF
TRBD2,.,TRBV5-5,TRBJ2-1,TGTGCCAGCAGCAGTGGGACTAGCGGGAGATTGAATGAGCAGTTCTTC,CASSSGTSGRLNEQFF
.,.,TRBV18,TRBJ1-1,TGTGCCAGCTCACCCCCGCCCAGAAACACTGAAGCTTTCTTT,CASSPPPRNTEAFF
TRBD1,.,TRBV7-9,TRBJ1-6,TGTGCCAGCAGCTCAACAGGGGGAGGGGGAGTCAATTCACCCCTCCACTTT,CASSSTGGGGVNSPLHF
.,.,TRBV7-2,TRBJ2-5,TGTGCCAGCAGCCCCCTCGAACGGGTCAACCAGTACTTC,CASSPLERVNQYF
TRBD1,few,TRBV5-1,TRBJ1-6,TGCGCCAGCAGCTTCCGGGACAGCTATTCACCCCTCCACTTT,CASSFRDSYSPLHF
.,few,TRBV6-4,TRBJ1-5,TGTGCCAGCAGTGATGGGGGGCCGAATCAGCCCCAGCATTTT,CASSDGGPNQPQHF
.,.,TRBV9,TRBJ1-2,TGTGCCAGCAGCGTAGCTGGAGGAGGGAATGGCTACACCTTC,CASSVAGGGNGYTF
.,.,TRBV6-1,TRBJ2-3,TGTGCCAGCAGTCAGACAGCCAGTAGCACAGATACGCAGTATTTT,CASSQTASSTDTQYF
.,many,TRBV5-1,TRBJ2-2,TGCGCCAGCAGCGCCTACAGGGACACCGGGGAGCTGTTTTTT,CASSAYRDTGELFF
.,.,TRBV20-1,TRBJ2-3,TGCTGCGCTAGAGATATTGGAGGGTTTTTAAGAGATACGCAGTATTTT,CCARDIGGFLRDTQYF
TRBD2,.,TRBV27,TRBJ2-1,TGTGCCAGCAGCCAATTGACTAGCGGGGGGGTCAATGAGCAGTTCTTC,CASSQLTSGGVNEQFF
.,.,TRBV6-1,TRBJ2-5,TGTGCCAGCAGTCGCTTTACTTCAGGGGCCAGGACCCAGTACTTC,CASSRFTSGARTQYF
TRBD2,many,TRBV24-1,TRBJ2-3,TGTGCCACCAGTGATTTGAAGACTAGCGGGAGTACAGATACGCAGTATTTT,CATSDLKTSGSTDTQYF
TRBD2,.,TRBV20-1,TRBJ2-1,TGCTGTGCTAGAGATCTTCTAGCGGGGGGCCCCGGGAGGCCTCAGGGGGGGGAGCAGTTCTTC,CCARDLLAGGPGRPQGGEQFF
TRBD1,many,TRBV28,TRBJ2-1,TGTGCCAGCAGTTTATTCGGACAGGGGTTATACAATGAGCAGTTCTTC,CASSLFGQGLYNEQFF
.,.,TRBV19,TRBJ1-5,TGTGCCAGTAACGAGGAGGGTTACAATCAGCCCCAGCATTTT,CASNEEGYNQPQHF
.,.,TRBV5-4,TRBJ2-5,TGTGCCAGCAGCTTCCGAGACCAGAGGGAGACCCAGTACTTC,CASSFRDQRETQYF
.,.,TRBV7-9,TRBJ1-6,TGTGCCAGCAGCGCGAAGGGTCTAAATTCACCCCTCCACTTT,CASSAKGLNSPLHF
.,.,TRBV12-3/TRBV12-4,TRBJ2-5,TGTGCCAGCAGTTTCTATCCGGAGACCCAGTACTTC,CASSFYPETQYF
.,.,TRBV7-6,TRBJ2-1,TGTGCCAGCAGCTTAGGGTCCAGCCCCTACAATGAGCAGTTCTTC,CASSLGSSPYNEQFF
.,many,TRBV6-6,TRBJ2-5,TGTGCCAGCAGGGCATCCCTCCAAGAGACCCAGTACTTC,CASRASLQETQYF
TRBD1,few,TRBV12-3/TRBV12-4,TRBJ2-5,TGTGCCAGCACCCTGACAGGGGTTGGGGAGACCCAGTACTTC,CASTLTGVGETQYF
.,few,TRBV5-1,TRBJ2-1,TGCGCCAGCAGCAATCACAGGGTTTCGAATGAGCAGTTCTTC,CASSNHRVSNEQFF
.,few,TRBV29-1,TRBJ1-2,TGCAGCGTTGACGCCTCGGGGGGAGGCTATGGCTACACCTTC,CSVDASGGGYGYTF
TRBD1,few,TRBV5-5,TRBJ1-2,TGTGCCAGCAGCTTTGCCCAGGGGGGAAGAGATGGCTACACCTTC,CASSFAQGGRDGYTF
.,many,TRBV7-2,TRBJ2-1,TGTGCCAGCAGCTTAGACAGGCGGCCCTACAATGAGCAGTTCTTC,CASSLDRRPYNEQFF
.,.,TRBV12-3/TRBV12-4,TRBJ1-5,TGTGCCAGCAGTTTAGCTGAACACCGCAATCAGCCCCAGCATTTT,CASSLAEHRNQPQHF
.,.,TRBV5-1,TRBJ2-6,TGCGCCAGCACGCAGCCAACCACTGGGGCCAACGTCCTGACTTTC,CASTQPTTGANVLTF
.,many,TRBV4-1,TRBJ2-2,TGCGCCAGCAGCCAACATTGGATCGGGGGATCCGGGGAGCTGTTTTTT,CASSQHWIGGSGELFF
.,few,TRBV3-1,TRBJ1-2,TGTGCCAGCAGCCCATTAGGGGTGTATGGCTACACCTTC,CASSPLGVYGYTF
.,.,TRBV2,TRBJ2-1,TGTGCCAGCAGTGAACGTCTGAAGACCTACAATGAGCAGTTCTTC,CASSERLKTYNEQFF
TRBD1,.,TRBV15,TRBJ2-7,TGTGCCACCAGCAGAGAGACAGGGTACGAGCAGTACTTC,CATSRETGYEQYF
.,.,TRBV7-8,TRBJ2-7,TGTGCCAGCAGCTTAGAATTGGGGCCCCGAGAGCAGTACTTC,CASSLELGPREQYF
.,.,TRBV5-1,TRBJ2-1,TGCGCCAGCAGCTTGAGGCGGGCAGGGGGGGATGAGCAGTTCTTC,CASSLRRAGGDEQFF
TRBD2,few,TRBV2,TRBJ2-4,TGTGCCAGCAGTACTACAAAAGCGGGAGGAACACTAGCCAAAAACATTCAGTACTTC,CASSTTKAGGTLAKNIQYF
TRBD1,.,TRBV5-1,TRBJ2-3,TGCGCCAGCAGCTTGGGAGTCCTACAGGGGGCGCCGACAGATACGCAGTATTTT,CASSLGVLQGAPTDTQYF
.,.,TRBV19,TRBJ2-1,TGTGCCAGTAGTATCGGTCAGTTCAATGAGCAGTTCTTC,CASSIGQFNEQFF
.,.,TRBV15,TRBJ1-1,TGTGCCACCAGCAGAGAGTGGAGCAACACTGAAGCTTTCTTT,CATSREWSNTEAFF
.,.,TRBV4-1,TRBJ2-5,TGCGCCAGCAGCCAAGATCCGTTGCGTAACTCAGGGCTCCAAGAGACCCAGTACTTC,CASSQDPLRNSGLQETQYF
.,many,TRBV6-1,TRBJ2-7,TGTGCCAGCAGTGACCTGGACTTCTCGGGAAACTACGAGCAGTACTTC,CASSDLDFSGNYEQYF
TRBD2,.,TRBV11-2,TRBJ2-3,TGTGCCAGCAGCTTCCCAGGGACTAGCGGGAGGAAAATAAAAATAACGCAGTATTTT,CASSFPGTSGRKIKITQYF
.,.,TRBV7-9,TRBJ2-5,TGTGCCAGCAGCTTAGGGTACCGGTCACAGACCCAGTACTTC,CASSLGYRSQTQYF
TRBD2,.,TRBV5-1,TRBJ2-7,TGCGCCAGCAGTGAGCGGGAGTCCCCCTACGAGCAGTACTTC,CASSERESPYEQYF
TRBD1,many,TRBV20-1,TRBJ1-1,TGCAGTGCTAGAGTCCCCGGGACAGGGAACACTGAAGCTTTCTTT,CSARVPGTGNTEAFF
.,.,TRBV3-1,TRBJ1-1,TGTGCCAGCAGCCAGAATTGGGCGGGAGTGAACACTGAAGCTTTCTTT,CASSQNWAGVNTEAFF
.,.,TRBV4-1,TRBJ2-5,TGCGCCAGCAGCCAAACGTACCAAGAGACCCAGTACTTC,CASSQTYQETQYF
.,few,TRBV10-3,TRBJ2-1,TGTGCCATCAGGGTGTACAATGAGCAGTTCTTC,CAIRVYNEQFF
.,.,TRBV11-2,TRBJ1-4,TGTGCCAGCAGCTTATTTTCTAGGGGGAGCGGCGAAAAACTGTTTTTT,CASSLFSRGSGEKLFF